This TCR beta chain was recorded in a study of blood T cells in healthy people across ages. Overall study results and limits: Conclusively comparing naive with antigen-experienced cells was impossible with unsorted PBMCs. A greater number of naive CD4+ cells and higher diversity distinguished long-lived donors from aged donors. Changes seen in expanded clonotypes were possibly confounded by donor CMV status left unknown.

Details on this clonotype: Antigen unknown.

The authors ran a second PCR of 7 to 11 cycles using a sample-barcoded 5' primer and a J-beta primer mix. TCRdb reprocessed the 5' RACE reads via MiXCR and lists one record per CDR3 protein. Found here are around 800,000 distinct CDR3 sequences, approximately 65% of them singletons; the top ten hold 25% to 35%. Per the germline V gene, CDR1 is LGHNA and CDR2 is YSLEER. The CDR3 is 12 amino acids. The V end lost 7 bases, the J end lost 2 bases, and 5 bases lay between the germline ends. The source of this sequence is a young man in good health. The rearrangement links TRBV4-3 to TRBJ2-2; D unresolved. The sequencing sample was made of blood. The chain's CDR3 is CASMSNTGELFF. The CDR3 DNA reads as TGCGCCAGCATGAGCAACACCGGGGAGCTGTTTTTT.